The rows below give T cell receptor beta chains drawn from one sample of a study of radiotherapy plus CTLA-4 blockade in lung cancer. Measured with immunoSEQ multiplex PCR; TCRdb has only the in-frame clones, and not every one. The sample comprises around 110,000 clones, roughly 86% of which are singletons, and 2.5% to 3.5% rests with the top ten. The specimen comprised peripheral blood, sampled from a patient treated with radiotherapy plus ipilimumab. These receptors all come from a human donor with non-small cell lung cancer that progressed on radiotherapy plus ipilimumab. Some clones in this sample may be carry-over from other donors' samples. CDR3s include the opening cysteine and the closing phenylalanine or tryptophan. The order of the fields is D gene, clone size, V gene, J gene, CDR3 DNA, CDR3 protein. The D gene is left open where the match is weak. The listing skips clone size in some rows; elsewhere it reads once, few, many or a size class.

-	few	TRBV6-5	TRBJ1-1	TGTGCCAGCAGTACGGGGACGCGTAAGGCTTTCTTT	CASSTGTRKAFF
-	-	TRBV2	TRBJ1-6	TGTGCCAGCAGTTCGTCCTATAATTCACCCCTCCACTTT	CASSSSYNSPLHF
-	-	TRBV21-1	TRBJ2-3	TGTGCCAGCAGCAAACAATTCTCCGGGACTAGCGGGGGGGGAGATACGCAGTATTTT	CASSKQFSGTSGGGDTQYF
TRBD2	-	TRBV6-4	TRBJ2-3	TGTGCCAGCAGCGATGGGACTAGCGGTTATACGCAGTATTTT	CASSDGTSGYTQYF
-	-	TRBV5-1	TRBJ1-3	TGCGCCAGCAGCTTGGCACAGCCGGGCTCTGGAAACACCATATATTTT	CASSLAQPGSGNTIYF
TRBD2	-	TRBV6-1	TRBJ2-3	TGTGCCAGCAGTGCGACTAGCGGAACTTTCACAGATACGCAGTATTTT	CASSATSGTFTDTQYF
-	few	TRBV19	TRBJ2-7	TGTGCCAGTAGTACCTTAACAGGGACCGAGCAGTACTTC	CASSTLTGTEQYF
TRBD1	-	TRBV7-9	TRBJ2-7	TGTGCCAGCAGCTTAGGGGGGACAGGGGACTACGAGCAGTACTTC	CASSLGGTGDYEQYF
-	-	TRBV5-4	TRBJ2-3	TGTGCCAGCAAGGGGGGAAGGGACACAGATACGCAGTATTTT	CASKGGRDTDTQYF
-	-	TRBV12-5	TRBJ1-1	TGTGCTAGTGCCCCCGGGGGCTGGAGTACTGAAGCTTTCTTT	CASAPGGWSTEAFF
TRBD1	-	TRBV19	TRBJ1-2	TGTGCCAGTAGTACCCGGGACAGTTTGACTGGCTACACCTTC	CASSTRDSLTGYTF
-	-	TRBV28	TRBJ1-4	TGTGCCAGCAGGACCCGGCCAACTAATGAAAAACTGTTTTTT	CASRTRPTNEKLFF
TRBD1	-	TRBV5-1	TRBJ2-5	TGCGCCAGCAGCTTGATTGGGACAGAAGAGACCCAGTACTTC	CASSLIGTEETQYF
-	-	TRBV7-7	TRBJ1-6	TGTGCTAGCAGCTCCAGTCGAGATTCACCCCTCCACTTT	CASSSSRDSPLHF
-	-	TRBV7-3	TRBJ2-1	TGTGCCAGCAAAGCCGCACGGGCAGGCAATGAGCAGTTCTTC	CASKAARAGNEQFF
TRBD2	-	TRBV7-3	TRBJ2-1	TGTGCCAGCAGCAGGGGACTAGCGGGGGGCGATGAGCAGTTCTTC	CASSRGLAGGDEQFF
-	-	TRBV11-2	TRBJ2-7	TGTGCCAGCAGCTTAGAGGCGAGGCAGTACGAGCAGTACTTC	CASSLEARQYEQYF
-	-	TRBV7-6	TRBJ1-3	TGTGCCAGCAGCTCCCGTCCGGGAGACTCTGGAAACACCATATATTTT	CASSSRPGDSGNTIYF
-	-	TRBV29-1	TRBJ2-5	TGCAGCGTAGGCCGGGCACAAGAGACCCAGTACTTC	CSVGRAQETQYF
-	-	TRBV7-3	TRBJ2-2	TGTGCCAGCAGCTTATCAGGGGTCGCCGGGGAGCTGTTTTTT	CASSLSGVAGELFF
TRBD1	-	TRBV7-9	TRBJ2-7	TGTGCCAGCAGCTTAGGCTTAGGGGACAGCCTATACGAGCAGTACTTC	CASSLGLGDSLYEQYF
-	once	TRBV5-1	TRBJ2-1	TGCGCCAGCAGCTCGGTGGGGCGTCCCTCCTACAATGAGCAGTTCTTC	CASSSVGRPSYNEQFF
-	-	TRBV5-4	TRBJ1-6	TGTGCCAGCAGCCCCTTGGGGGTGGAATCACCCCTCCACTTT	CASSPLGVESPLHF